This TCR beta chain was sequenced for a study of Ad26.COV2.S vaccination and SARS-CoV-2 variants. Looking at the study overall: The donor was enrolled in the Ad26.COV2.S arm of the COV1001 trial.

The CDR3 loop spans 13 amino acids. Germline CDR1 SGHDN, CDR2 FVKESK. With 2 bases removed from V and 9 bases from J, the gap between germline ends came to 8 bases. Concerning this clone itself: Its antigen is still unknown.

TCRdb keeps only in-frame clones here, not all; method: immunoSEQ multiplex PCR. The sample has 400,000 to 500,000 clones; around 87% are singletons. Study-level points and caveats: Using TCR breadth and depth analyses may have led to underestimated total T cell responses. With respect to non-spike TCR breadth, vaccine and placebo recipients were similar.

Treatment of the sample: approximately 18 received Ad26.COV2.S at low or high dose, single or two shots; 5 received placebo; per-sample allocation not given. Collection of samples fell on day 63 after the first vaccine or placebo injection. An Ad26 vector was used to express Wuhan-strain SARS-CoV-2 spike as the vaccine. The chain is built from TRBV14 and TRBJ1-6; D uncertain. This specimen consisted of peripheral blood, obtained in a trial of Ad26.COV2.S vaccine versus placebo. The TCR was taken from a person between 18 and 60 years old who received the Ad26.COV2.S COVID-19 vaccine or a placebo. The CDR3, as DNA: TGTGCCAGCAGCCAAATTGCATCTTCACCCCTCCACTTT. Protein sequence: CASSQIASSPLHF.